The text below deals with one T cell receptor beta chain. This sample is part of a study of cytomegalovirus exposure and HLA in healthy donors. Germline loops: CDR1 SNHLY, CDR2 FYNNEI. The ends were cut back, 6 bases at V and 0 bases at J, with 9 bases in the middle. The CDR3 is 13 residues long. Vbeta (60) and Jbeta (13) primers were used in the PCR. Libraries were prepared by immunoSEQ multiplex PCR; TCRdb keeps only in-frame clonotypes and omits some of them. The sample has some 190,000 clones, about 69% seen once; the top ten hold under 5%. The V gene is TRBV2, the J gene TRBJ2-7, with D perhaps TRBD1 (6 bases). The sequence derives from a man under 40 in good health and CMV-seropositive. The sequencing sample was made of PBMCs. The CDR3 region is CASRRTDSYEQYF. The CDR3 DNA sequence: TGTGCCAGCAGGAGGACAGACTCCTACGAGCAGTACTTC.